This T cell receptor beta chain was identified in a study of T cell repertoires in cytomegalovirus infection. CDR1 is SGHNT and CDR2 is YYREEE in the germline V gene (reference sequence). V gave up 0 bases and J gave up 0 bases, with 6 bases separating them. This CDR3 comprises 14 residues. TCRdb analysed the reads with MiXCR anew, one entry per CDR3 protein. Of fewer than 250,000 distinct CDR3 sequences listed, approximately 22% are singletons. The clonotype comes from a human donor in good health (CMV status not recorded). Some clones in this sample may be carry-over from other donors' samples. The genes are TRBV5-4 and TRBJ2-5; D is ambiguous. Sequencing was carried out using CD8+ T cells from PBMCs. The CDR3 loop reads CASSLGDDQETQYF. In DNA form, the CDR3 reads TGTGCCAGCAGCTTGGGCGACGACCAAGAGACCCAGTACTTC.